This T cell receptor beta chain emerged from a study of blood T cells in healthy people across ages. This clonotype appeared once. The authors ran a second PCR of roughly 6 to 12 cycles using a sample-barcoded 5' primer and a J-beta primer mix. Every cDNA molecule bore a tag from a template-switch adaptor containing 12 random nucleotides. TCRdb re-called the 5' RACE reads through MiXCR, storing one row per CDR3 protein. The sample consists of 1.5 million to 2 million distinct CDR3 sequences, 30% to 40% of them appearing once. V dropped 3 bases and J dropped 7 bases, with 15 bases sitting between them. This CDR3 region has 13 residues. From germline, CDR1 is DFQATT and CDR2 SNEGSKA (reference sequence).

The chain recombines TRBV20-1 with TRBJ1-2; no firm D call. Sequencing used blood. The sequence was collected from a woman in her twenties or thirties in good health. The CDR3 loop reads CSASYVIESGYTF. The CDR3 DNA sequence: TGCAGTGCTAGTTATGTAATCGAAAGTGGCTACACCTTC.